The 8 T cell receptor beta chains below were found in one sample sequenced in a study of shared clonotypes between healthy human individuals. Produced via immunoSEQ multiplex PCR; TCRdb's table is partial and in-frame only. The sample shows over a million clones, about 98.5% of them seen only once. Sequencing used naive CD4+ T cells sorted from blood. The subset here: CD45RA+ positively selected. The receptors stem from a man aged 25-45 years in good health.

The CDR3 protein is CASRNPRGGSYEQYF. The CDR3 DNA reads TGTGCCAGCAGGAACCCCCGGGGAGGGTCCTACGAGCAGTACTTC. This rearrangement joins TRBV6-1 to TRBJ2-7; 7 nucleotides agree with TRBD2. J lost 1 base, V lost 6 bases, and 9 bases had no gene match. The CDR3 extends over 15 amino acids. Germline V gene lookup returns CDR1 MNHNS and CDR2 SASEGT.

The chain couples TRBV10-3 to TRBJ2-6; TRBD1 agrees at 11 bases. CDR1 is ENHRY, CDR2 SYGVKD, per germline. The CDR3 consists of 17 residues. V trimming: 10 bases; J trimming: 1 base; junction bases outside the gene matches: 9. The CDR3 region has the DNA TGTGCCACCCGGGACAGGGGGACTTTTTCTGGGGCCAACGTCCTGACTTTC. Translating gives CATRDRGTFSGANVLTF.

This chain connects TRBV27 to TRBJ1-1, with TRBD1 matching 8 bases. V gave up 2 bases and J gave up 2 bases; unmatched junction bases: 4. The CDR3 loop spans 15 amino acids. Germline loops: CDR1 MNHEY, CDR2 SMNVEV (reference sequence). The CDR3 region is CASSLGQGSNTEAFF. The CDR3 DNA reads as TGTGCCAGCAGTTTAGGACAGGGCTCCAACACTGAAGCTTTCTTT.

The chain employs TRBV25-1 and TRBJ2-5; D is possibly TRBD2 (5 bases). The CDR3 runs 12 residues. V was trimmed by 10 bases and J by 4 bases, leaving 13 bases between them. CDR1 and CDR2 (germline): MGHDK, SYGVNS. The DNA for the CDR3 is TGTGCCACCGCCGGGATCGGAGAGACCCAGTACTTC. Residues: CATAGIGETQYF.

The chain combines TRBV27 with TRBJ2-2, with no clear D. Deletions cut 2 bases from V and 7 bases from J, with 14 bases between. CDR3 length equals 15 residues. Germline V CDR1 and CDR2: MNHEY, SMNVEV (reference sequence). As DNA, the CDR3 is TGTGCCAGCAGTTTAAACATGGGCCTTTTCGGGGAGCTGTTTTTT. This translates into CASSLNMGLFGELFF.

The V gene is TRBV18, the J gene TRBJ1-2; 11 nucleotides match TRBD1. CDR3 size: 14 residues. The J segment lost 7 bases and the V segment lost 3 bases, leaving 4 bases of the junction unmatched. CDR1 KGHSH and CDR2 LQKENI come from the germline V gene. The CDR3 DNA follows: TGTGCCAGCTCACCCGGACAGGGGGCAGTTGGCTACACCTTC. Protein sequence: CASSPGQGAVGYTF.

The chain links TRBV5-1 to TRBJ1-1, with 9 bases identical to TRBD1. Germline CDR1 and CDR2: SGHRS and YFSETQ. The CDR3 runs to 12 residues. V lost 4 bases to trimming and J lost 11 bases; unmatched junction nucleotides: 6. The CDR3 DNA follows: TGCGCCAGCAGCGAGGGGACAGGGTCGGCTTTCTTT. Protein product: CASSEGTGSAFF.

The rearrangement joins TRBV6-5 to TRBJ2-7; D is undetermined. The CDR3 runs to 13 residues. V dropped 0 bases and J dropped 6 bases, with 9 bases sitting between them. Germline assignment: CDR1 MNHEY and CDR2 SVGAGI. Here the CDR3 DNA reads TGTGCCAGCAGTTACTCGCACCTCCGCGAGCAGTACTTC. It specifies CASSYSHLREQYF.